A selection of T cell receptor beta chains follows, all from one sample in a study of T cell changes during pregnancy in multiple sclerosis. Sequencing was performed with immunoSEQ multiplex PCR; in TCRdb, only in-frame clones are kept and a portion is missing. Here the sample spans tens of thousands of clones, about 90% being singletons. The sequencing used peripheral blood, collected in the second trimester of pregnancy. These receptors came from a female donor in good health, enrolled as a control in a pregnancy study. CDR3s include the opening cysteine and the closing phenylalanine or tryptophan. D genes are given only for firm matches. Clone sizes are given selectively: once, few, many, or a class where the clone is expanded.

CDR3nt: TGCAGCGTTGAGGGACTAGCGGGAACAGATACGCAGTATTTT
CDR3aa: CSVEGLAGTDTQYF
j_gene: TRBJ2-3
v_gene: TRBV29-1
abundance: .
d_gene: TRBD2

CDR3nt: TGTGCCAGCAGCCAAGGACTTTACAATGAGCAGTTCTTC
CDR3aa: CASSQGLYNEQFF
j_gene: TRBJ2-1
v_gene: TRBV14
abundance: .
d_gene: .

CDR3nt: TGTGCCAGTAGTTCTCCGCCCCAGGGAAACTATGGCTACACCTTC
CDR3aa: CASSSPPQGNYGYTF
j_gene: TRBJ1-2
v_gene: TRBV19
abundance: .
d_gene: .

CDR3nt: TGTGCCAGCAGCCTCCGAGAGACCCAGTACTTC
CDR3aa: CASSLRETQYF
j_gene: TRBJ2-5
v_gene: TRBV11-2
abundance: .
d_gene: .

CDR3nt: TGTGCCAGCACCAGACAGGGGTCGGTTTCGAACACCGGGGAGCTGTTTTTT
CDR3aa: CASTRQGSVSNTGELFF
j_gene: TRBJ2-2
v_gene: TRBV5-5
abundance: once
d_gene: TRBD1

CDR3nt: TGTGCCAGCAGTGACAGTCATAGCAATCAGCCCCAGCATTTT
CDR3aa: CASSDSHSNQPQHF
j_gene: TRBJ1-5
v_gene: TRBV2
abundance: few
d_gene: .

CDR3nt: TGTGCCAGCAGAAGCGGAGAGACCCAGTACTTC
CDR3aa: CASRSGETQYF
j_gene: TRBJ2-5
v_gene: TRBV27
abundance: .
d_gene: .

CDR3nt: TGTGCCAGCAGCCCCGTTCGGGGGAGGGAGCAGTACTTC
CDR3aa: CASSPVRGREQYF
j_gene: TRBJ2-7
v_gene: TRBV4-2
abundance: .
d_gene: .

CDR3nt: TGTGCTAGCAGCCCAACTGGGAGTACGCAGTATTTT
CDR3aa: CASSPTGSTQYF
j_gene: TRBJ2-3
v_gene: TRBV7-7
abundance: .
d_gene: .

CDR3nt: TGTGCCAGTAGTATAGTCGCTATTCCCCCCGCCTACGAGCAGTACTTC
CDR3aa: CASSIVAIPPAYEQYF
j_gene: TRBJ2-7
v_gene: TRBV19
abundance: .
d_gene: .

CDR3nt: TGTGCCAGCAGCCCAACAGGGGGCTCTGGAAACACCATATATTTT
CDR3aa: CASSPTGGSGNTIYF
j_gene: TRBJ1-3
v_gene: TRBV7-6
abundance: .
d_gene: TRBD1

CDR3nt: TGCAGCGTCTCCTCCGCGGAGAGCTCCTACAATGAGCAGTTCTTC
CDR3aa: CSVSSAESSYNEQFF
j_gene: TRBJ2-1
v_gene: TRBV29-1
abundance: .
d_gene: .

CDR3nt: TGTGCCAGCAGCTTGGCCGGGGGTCAGCCCCAGCATTTT
CDR3aa: CASSLAGGQPQHF
j_gene: TRBJ1-5
v_gene: TRBV5-4
abundance: .
d_gene: .

CDR3nt: TGTGCCAGCAGCTTACACCAGGGGGCGGTTGGAAACACCATATATTTT
CDR3aa: CASSLHQGAVGNTIYF
j_gene: TRBJ1-3
v_gene: TRBV7-2
abundance: .
d_gene: TRBD1

CDR3nt: TGTGCCAGCAGTTATGGCGGACAGGGGGGCGAGCAGTACTTC
CDR3aa: CASSYGGQGGEQYF
j_gene: TRBJ2-7
v_gene: TRBV6-5
abundance: .
d_gene: TRBD1

CDR3nt: TGTGCCAGCAGTTTGAACAGGGGATCCTACAATGAGCAGTTCTTC
CDR3aa: CASSLNRGSYNEQFF
j_gene: TRBJ2-1
v_gene: TRBV27
abundance: .
d_gene: TRBD1

CDR3nt: TGTGCCAGCAGTTATCCCGGCAGGGCTGAGCAGTTCTTC
CDR3aa: CASSYPGRAEQFF
j_gene: TRBJ2-1
v_gene: TRBV6-5
abundance: .
d_gene: .

CDR3nt: TGTGCCAGCAGTTTGACTAGAACGGGAAACACCATATATTTT
CDR3aa: CASSLTRTGNTIYF
j_gene: TRBJ1-3
v_gene: TRBV28
abundance: .
d_gene: .

CDR3nt: TGTGCCAGTAGTCCCCGCGGGATTGAGCAGTTCTTC
CDR3aa: CASSPRGIEQFF
j_gene: TRBJ2-1
v_gene: TRBV19
abundance: .
d_gene: .

CDR3nt: TGTGCCAGCAGTTACCGACTAGCGGGGTACAATGAGCAGTTCTTC
CDR3aa: CASSYRLAGYNEQFF
j_gene: TRBJ2-1
v_gene: TRBV6-5
abundance: .
d_gene: TRBD2

CDR3nt: TGTGCCAGCAGCTTACAGGGAGGCATCCAAGAGACCCAGTACTTC
CDR3aa: CASSLQGGIQETQYF
j_gene: TRBJ2-5
v_gene: TRBV7-9
abundance: .
d_gene: .

CDR3nt: TGTGCTAGCAGCTTAGGACGACTAGCGGGTGGATCAGAGACCCAGTACTTC
CDR3aa: CASSLGRLAGGSETQYF
j_gene: TRBJ2-5
v_gene: TRBV7-7
abundance: .
d_gene: TRBD2

CDR3nt: TGTGCCAGCAGTGACCCCCTCCGGGACAGGGTCCACGAGCAGTACTTC
CDR3aa: CASSDPLRDRVHEQYF
j_gene: TRBJ2-7
v_gene: TRBV27
abundance: .
d_gene: TRBD1